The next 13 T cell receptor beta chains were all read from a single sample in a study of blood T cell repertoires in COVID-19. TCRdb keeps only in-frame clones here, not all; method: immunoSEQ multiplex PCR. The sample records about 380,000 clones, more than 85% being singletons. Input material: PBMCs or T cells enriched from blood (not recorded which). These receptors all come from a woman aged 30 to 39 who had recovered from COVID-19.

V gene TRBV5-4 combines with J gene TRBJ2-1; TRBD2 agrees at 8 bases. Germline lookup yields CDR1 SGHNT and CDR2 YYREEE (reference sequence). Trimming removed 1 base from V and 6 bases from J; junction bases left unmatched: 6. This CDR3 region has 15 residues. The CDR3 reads CASSLRAGGSNEQFF. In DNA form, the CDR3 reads TGTGCCAGCAGCTTGAGGGCGGGAGGTAGCAATGAGCAGTTCTTC.

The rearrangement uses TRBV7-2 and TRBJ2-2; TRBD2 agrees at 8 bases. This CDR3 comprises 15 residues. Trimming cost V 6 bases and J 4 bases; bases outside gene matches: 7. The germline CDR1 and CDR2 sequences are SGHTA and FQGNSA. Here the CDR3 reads CASSNIAGFTGELFF. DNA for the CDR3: TGTGCCAGCAGTAACATAGCGGGGTTCACCGGGGAGCTGTTTTTT.

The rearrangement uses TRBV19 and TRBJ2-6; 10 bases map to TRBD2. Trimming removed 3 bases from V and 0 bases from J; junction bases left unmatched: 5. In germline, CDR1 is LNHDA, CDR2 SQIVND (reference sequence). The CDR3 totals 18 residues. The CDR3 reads CASSIALAGYSGANVLTF. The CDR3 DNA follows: TGTGCCAGTAGTATCGCACTAGCGGGGTACTCTGGGGCCAACGTCCTGACTTTC.

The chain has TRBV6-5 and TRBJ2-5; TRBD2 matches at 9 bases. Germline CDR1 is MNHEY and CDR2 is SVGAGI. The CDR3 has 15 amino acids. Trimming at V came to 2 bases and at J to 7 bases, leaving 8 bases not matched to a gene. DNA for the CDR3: TGTGCCAGCAGTTACCGGCTAGCGGGGTCTGGGACCCAGTACTTC. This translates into CASSYRLAGSGTQYF.

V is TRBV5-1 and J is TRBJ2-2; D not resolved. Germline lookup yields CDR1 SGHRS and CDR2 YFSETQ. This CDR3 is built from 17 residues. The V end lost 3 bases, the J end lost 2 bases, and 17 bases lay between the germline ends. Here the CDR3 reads CASSSIDVGANTGELFF. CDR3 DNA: TGCGCCAGCAGCTCCATCGATGTTGGAGCTAACACCGGGGAGCTGTTTTTT.

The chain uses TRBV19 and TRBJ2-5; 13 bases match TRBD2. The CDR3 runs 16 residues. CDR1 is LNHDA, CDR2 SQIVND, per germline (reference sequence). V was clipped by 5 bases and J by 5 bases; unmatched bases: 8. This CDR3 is CASSSGTSGIWETQYF. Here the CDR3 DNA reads TGTGCCAGTAGTTCCGGGACTAGCGGGATTTGGGAGACCCAGTACTTC.

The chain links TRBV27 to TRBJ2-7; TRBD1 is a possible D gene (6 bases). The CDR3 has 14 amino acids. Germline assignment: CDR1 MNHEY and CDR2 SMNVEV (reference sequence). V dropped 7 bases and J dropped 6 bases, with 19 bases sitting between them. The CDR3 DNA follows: TGTGCCAGCAAACGGGGACAAATATGGAGCGAGCAGTACTTC. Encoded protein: CASKRGQIWSEQYF.

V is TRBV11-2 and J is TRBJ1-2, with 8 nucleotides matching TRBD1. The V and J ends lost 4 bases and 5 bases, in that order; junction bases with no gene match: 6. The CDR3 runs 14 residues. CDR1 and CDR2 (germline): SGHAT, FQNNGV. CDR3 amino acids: CASSSGQGGYGYTF. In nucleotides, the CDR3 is TGTGCCAGCAGCTCCGGACAGGGCGGATATGGCTACACCTTC.

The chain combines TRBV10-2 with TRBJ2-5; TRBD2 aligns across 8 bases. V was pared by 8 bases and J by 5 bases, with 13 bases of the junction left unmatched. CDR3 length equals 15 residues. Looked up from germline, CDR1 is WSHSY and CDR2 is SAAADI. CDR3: CASGIGTRGPETQYF. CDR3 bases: TGCGCCAGCGGAATTGGGACTAGGGGCCCTGAGACCCAGTACTTC.

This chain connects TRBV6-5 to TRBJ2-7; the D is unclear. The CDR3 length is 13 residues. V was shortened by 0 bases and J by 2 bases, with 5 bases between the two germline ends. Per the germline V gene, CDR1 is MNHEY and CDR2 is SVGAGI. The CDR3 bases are TGTGCCAGCAGTTACTCTGGGCCCTACGAGCAGTACTTC. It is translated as CASSYSGPYEQYF.

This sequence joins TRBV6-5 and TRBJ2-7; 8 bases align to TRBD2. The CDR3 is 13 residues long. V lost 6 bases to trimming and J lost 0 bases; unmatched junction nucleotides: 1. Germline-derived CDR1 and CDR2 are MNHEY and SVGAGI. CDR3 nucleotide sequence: TGTGCCAGCAGACTAGCGGACTCCTACGAGCAGTACTTC. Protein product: CASRLADSYEQYF.

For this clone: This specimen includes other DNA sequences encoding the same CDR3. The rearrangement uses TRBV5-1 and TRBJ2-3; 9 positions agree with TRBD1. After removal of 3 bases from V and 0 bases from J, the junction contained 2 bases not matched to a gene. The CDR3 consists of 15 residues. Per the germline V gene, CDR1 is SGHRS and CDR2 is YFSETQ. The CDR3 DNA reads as TGCGCCAGCAGCTCGACAGGGGGGAGCACAGATACGCAGTATTTT. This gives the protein CASSSTGGSTDTQYF. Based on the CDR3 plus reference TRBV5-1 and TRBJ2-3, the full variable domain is KAGVTQTPRYLIKTRGQQVTLSCSPISGHRSVSWYQQTPGQGLQFLFEYFSETQRNKGNFPGRFSGRQFSNSRSEMNVSTLELGDSALYLCASSSTGGSTDTQYFGPGTRLTVL.

In DNA, the CDR3 is TGTGCCAGCAATGTTGGGAGTCAGCCCCAGCATTTT. This translates into CASNVGSQPQHF. The gene calls are TRBV28 and TRBJ1-5, with D hard to call. CDR1 and CDR2 (germline): MDHEN, SYDVKM. This CDR3 spans 12 amino acids. Trimming removed 7 bases from V and 6 bases from J, with 10 bases in between.